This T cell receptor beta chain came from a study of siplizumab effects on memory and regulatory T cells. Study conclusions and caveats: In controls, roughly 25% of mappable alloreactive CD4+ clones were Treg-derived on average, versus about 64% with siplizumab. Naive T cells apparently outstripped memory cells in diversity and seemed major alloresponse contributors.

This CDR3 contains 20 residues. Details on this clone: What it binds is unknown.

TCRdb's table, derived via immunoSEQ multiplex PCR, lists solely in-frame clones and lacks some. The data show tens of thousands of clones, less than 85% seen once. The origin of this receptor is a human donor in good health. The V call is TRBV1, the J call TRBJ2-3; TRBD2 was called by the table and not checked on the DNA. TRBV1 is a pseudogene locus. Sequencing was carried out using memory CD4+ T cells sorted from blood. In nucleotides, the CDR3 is TGCACCAGCAGCCAAGAGGGTCTAGCGGGAGGGTCCCTAGTCGGAGATACGCAGTATTTT. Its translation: CTSSQEGLAGGSLVGDTQYF.